This passage covers 21 T cell receptor beta chains from one sample sequenced in a study of blood T cell repertoires in COVID-19. The repertoire was sequenced with immunoSEQ multiplex PCR; TCRdb's copy has only in-frame clones and lacks some. The data show 85,000 to 90,000 clones, with 85% to 90% seen just once and roughly 5.4% held by the top ten. The specimen was peripheral blood. The origin of the receptors is a woman of 80 years or more with active COVID-19.

This rearrangement joins TRBV2 to TRBJ1-1; tentative D call: TRBD1 (6 bases). Germline CDR1 SNHLY, CDR2 FYNNEI. This CDR3 region has 14 residues. The V gene lost 1 base and the J gene lost 7 bases, with 13 bases spanning the gap. The CDR3, as DNA: TGTGCCAGCAGTGAAGTCGCAGGGGCAGATGAAGCTTTCTTT. As protein: CASSEVAGADEAFF.

This sequence joins TRBV5-4 and TRBJ2-4; TRBD2 agrees at 8 bases. V lost 4 bases and J lost 0; bases outside the gene matches: 9. CDR1 is SGHNT, CDR2 YYREEE, per germline (reference sequence). This CDR3 spans 17 amino acids. The CDR3 region has the DNA TGTGCCAGCAGCCCGTCTCTAGCGGGCCGAGCCAAAAACATTCAGTACTTC. Its translation is CASSPSLAGRAKNIQYF. Full variable domain (rest looked up from reference TRBV5-4 and TRBJ2-4): ETGVTQSPTHLIKTRGQQVTLRCSSQSGHNTVSWYQQALGQGPQFIFQYYREEENGRGNFPPRFSGLQFPNYSSELNVNALELDDSALYLCASSPSLAGRAKNIQYFGAGTRLSVL.

This chain joins TRBV30 and TRBJ2-2; a weak D match, TRBD1 (6 bases). The germline CDR1 and CDR2 sequences are GTSNPN and SVGIG (reference sequence). Trimming removed 4 bases from V and 5 bases from J, with 20 bases in between. The CDR3 spans 16 residues. This chain's CDR3 is CAWKAGERTRTGELFF. In DNA form, the CDR3 reads TGTGCCTGGAAGGCAGGGGAAAGAACTAGGACCGGGGAGCTGTTTTTT.

The chain joins TRBV5-1 to TRBJ2-7, with TRBD2 matching 9 bases. CDR1 is SGHRS, CDR2 YFSETQ, per germline. Trimming took 5 bases from V and 7 from J; bases not matched to a gene: 10. CDR3 length equals 14 residues. In DNA form, the CDR3 reads TGCGCCAGCAGTGCGGGAGGGGGGGCTGGTGAGCAGTACTTC. It codes for CASSAGGGAGEQYF.

The genes are TRBV13 and TRBJ2-7; D might be TRBD1 (5 bases). CDR1 PRHDT and CDR2 FYEKMQ come from the germline V gene (reference sequence). The V end lost 0 bases, the J end lost 6 bases, and 12 bases lay between the germline ends. The CDR3 runs 14 residues. The CDR3 spells CASSLGQALGEQYF. The CDR3 bases are TGTGCCAGCAGCTTAGGACAGGCTCTCGGCGAGCAGTACTTC.

The V and J genes are TRBV6-2 or TRBV6-3 and TRBJ2-7; D is unresolved. Trimming pared 6 bases from V and 6 bases from J, leaving 18 bases between. The germline CDR1 and CDR2 sequences are MNHEY and SVGEGT. The CDR3 length is 14 residues. The CDR3 sequence: CASSPGFKTGEQYF. DNA of the CDR3: TGTGCCAGCAGCCCCGGATTTAAAACGGGCGAGCAGTACTTC.

The chain links TRBV19 to TRBJ2-3; TRBD1 is a possible D gene (6 bases). CDR1 and CDR2 (germline): LNHDA, SQIVND (reference sequence). The CDR3 has 19 amino acids. The germline V and J ends were trimmed by 6 bases and 4 bases, with 29 bases remaining between them. The CDR3 region is CASRAKHRAAQGFADTQYF. The CDR3 DNA reads TGTGCCAGTAGAGCCAAGCACAGGGCCGCACAGGGCTTCGCAGATACGCAGTATTTT.

The chain combines TRBV7-2 with TRBJ2-7; 8 nucleotides match TRBD2. Germline V gene sequence: CDR1 SGHTA, CDR2 FQGNSA. With 5 bases clipped from V and 3 bases from J, the junction kept 9 bases outside the gene matches. The CDR3 has 15 residues. CDR3 amino acids: CASSSSGIPYYEQYF. DNA of the CDR3: TGTGCCAGCAGCAGTAGCGGGATCCCCTACTACGAGCAGTACTTC. Complete variable domain (other parts from reference TRBV7-2 and TRBJ2-7): GAGVSQSPSNKVTEKGKDVELRCDPISGHTALYWYRQSLGQGLEFLIYFQGNSAPDKSGLPSDRFSAERTGGSVSTLTIQRTQQEDSAVYLCASSSSGIPYYEQYFGPGTRLTVT.

The chain joins TRBV28 to TRBJ2-7, with D possibly being TRBD1 (6 bases). Trimming took off 3 bases at V and 2 bases at J, with 17 bases between the two ends. Germline CDR1 MDHEN, CDR2 SYDVKM. CDR3 length equals 16 residues. CDR3 in amino acids: CASSFLIGQSAYEQYF. The CDR3 DNA sequence: TGTGCCAGCAGTTTCCTCATAGGACAGTCAGCCTACGAGCAGTACTTC.

The table lists this clone with a count of one. The rearrangement joins TRBV29-1 to TRBJ2-2; tentatively, D is TRBD1 (5 bases). The CDR3 extends over 14 amino acids. Germline-derived CDR1 and CDR2 are SQVTM and ANQGSEA. Trimming removed 4 bases at V and 1 base at J, with 10 bases between. The CDR3 is CSVVGVVNTGELFF. The CDR3 nucleotides are TGCAGCGTTGTAGGGGTCGTGAACACCGGGGAGCTGTTTTTT.

CDR3 DNA: TGTGCCAGCAGCCTGGACAGTTATCAGCCCCAGCATTTT. It codes for CASSLDSYQPQHF. V gene TRBV14 combines with J gene TRBJ1-5, with a tentative D call TRBD1 (6 bases). Deletions cut 4 bases from V and 5 bases from J, with 9 bases between. Germline CDR1 reads SGHDN; CDR2 reads FVKESK. The CDR3 sequence is 13 residues long.

This chain joins TRBV29-1 and TRBJ2-7, with D maybe TRBD2 (6 bases). V was pared by 3 bases and J by 4 bases, with 13 bases between. The CDR3 contains 13 residues. Germline V gives CDR1 SQVTM, CDR2 ANQGSEA. CDR3 sequence: CSVERGKGYEQYF. The CDR3 DNA sequence: TGCAGCGTTGAGCGGGGAAAGGGGTACGAGCAGTACTTC.

This chain joins TRBV5-1 and TRBJ2-3; 8 nucleotides align to TRBD2. The V segment lost 0 bases and the J segment 4 bases; nucleotides outside the gene matches: 7. The CDR3 has 16 amino acids. Germline V CDR1 and CDR2: SGHRS, YFSETQ. The CDR3 DNA reads TGCGCCAGCAGCTTGGGGTACGGGAGGGCAGCAGATACGCAGTATTTT. Amino acids: CASSLGYGRAADTQYF.

CDR3: CASSLAGGHTDTQYF. For the CDR3, the DNA is TGTGCCAGCAGCTTAGCGGGAGGCCACACAGATACGCAGTATTTT. The rearrangement uses TRBV7-2 and TRBJ2-3; a weak D match, TRBD2 (6 bases). Germline V gene lookup returns CDR1 SGHTA and CDR2 FQGNSA. V was clipped by 0 bases and J by 2 bases, with 9 bases between them. The length of the CDR3 is 15 residues.

This sequence joins TRBV2 and TRBJ2-7; tentatively, D is TRBD2 (6 bases). Germline CDR1 SNHLY, CDR2 FYNNEI. Trimming removed 7 bases at V and 2 bases at J, with 12 bases between. The CDR3 is 13 amino acids. CDR3 sequence: CASISGVTYEQYF. Here the CDR3 DNA reads TGTGCCAGCATATCGGGGGTAACCTACGAGCAGTACTTC. Full variable domain (remainder filled in from reference TRBV2 and TRBJ2-7): EPEVTQTPSHQVTQMGQEVILRCVPISNHLYFYWYRQILGQKVEFLVSFYNNEISEKSEIFDDQFSVERPDGSNFTLKIRSTKLEDSAMYFCASISGVTYEQYFGPGTRLTVT.

V and J are TRBV28 and TRBJ2-2; 8 bases agree with TRBD1. Trimming cost V 9 bases and J 3 bases; bases outside gene matches: 3. Germline V gene data show CDR1 as MDHEN and CDR2 as SYDVKM. CDR3 length: 13 amino acids. DNA for the CDR3: TGTGCCAGTTTGGACAGGGACACCGGGGAGCTGTTTTTT. Its translation: CASLDRDTGELFF.

CDR3 in DNA: TGTGCCAGCACCCCTAGCGGGACCCTTGACAATGAGCAGTTCTTC. It translates to CASTPSGTLDNEQFF. The V call is TRBV28, the J call TRBJ2-1; 9 bases agree with TRBD2. Germline-derived CDR1 and CDR2 are MDHEN and SYDVKM. V lost 7 bases, J lost 5 bases, and 9 bases stayed unmatched. The CDR3 spans 15 residues.

This rearrangement joins TRBV28 to TRBJ1-5; 9 nucleotides agree with TRBD1. The germline CDR1 and CDR2 sequences are MDHEN and SYDVKM. V shed 6 bases and J 5 bases; nucleotides not matched to a gene: 8. The CDR3 loop spans 15 amino acids. The CDR3 sequence is CASRPRDRAYQPQHF. The CDR3 DNA reads TGTGCCAGCAGACCCAGGGACAGGGCCTATCAGCCCCAGCATTTT.

V is TRBV18 and J is TRBJ2-7, with D unresolved. CDR3 length equals 13 residues. Trimming removed 5 bases at V and 2 bases at J, with 10 bases between. Germline values: CDR1 KGHSH, CDR2 LQKENI. In DNA, the CDR3 is TGTGCCAGCTCAATGGGCAGTCCCTACGAGCAGTACTTC. Translated: CASSMGSPYEQYF.

The J gene is TRBJ2-4, the V gene TRBV6-2 or TRBV6-3, with D possibly matching TRBD2 (5 bases). Trimming shortened V by 2 bases and J by 0 bases, and 17 bases separated the two germline ends. This CDR3 region has 18 residues. The germline V gene encodes CDR1 MNHEY and CDR2 SVGEGT. The CDR3 spells CASSYPAGVGVAKNIQYF. CDR3 nucleotides: TGTGCCAGCAGTTACCCCGCCGGGGTCGGGGTAGCCAAAAACATTCAGTACTTC.

The V gene is TRBV2, the J gene TRBJ2-2, with 7 nucleotides matching TRBD2. The ends lost 5 bases at V and 5 bases at J; junction bases unmatched: 8. This CDR3 has 15 amino acids. Germline-derived CDR1 and CDR2 are SNHLY and FYNNEI. The CDR3 nucleotides are TGTGCCAGCAGTCGGGGGGACTACTTTACCGGGGAGCTGTTTTTT. Translating gives CASSRGDYFTGELFF.